This T cell receptor (beta chain) was found in a study of blood T cell repertoires in COVID-19. The wider study: There were acute and convalescent COVID-19 samples, and they came from the United States, Italy and Spain. PBMCs, B-cell-depleted T cells, or T cells provided the cDNA or gDNA that made up the material.

How the authors handled the data: Amplification of reference gene primers provided the estimated nucleated cell counts. TCRdb's copy holds only in-frame clones and misses some; the assay was immunoSEQ multiplex PCR. V, J and clone size reflect that table, while D and trimming were determined from the DNA. The table includes roughly 200,000 clones, 82% detected once. In Seattle, patients joined the study during active infection and were tracked longitudinally. Germline loops: CDR1 SGHTA, CDR2 FQGNSA. CDR3 size: 17 residues. V gave up 2 bases and J gave up 7 bases, with 20 bases separating them. This clonotype was obtained from a woman in her fifties or sixties with COVID-19, enrolled during active disease. The sample taken for sequencing was peripheral blood. J is TRBJ1-4 and V is TRBV7-2, with a tentative D call TRBD1 (5 bases). The CDR3 DNA reads as TGTGCCAGCAGCTTAAAGAGTGTCGCGGGGCGGGGTGAAAAACTGTTTTTT. Its translation is CASSLKSVAGRGEKLFF.